A single sample is the source of the 10 T cell receptor beta chains below, sequenced in a study of T cell clonality in common variable immunodeficiency. Study observations and caveats: Common variable immunodeficiency TCR beta sequences reportedly had fewer deletions and N-nucleotide insertions.

What these receptors recognize is not known. Measured with immunoSEQ multiplex PCR; TCRdb has only the in-frame clones, and not every one. The sample holds tens of thousands of clones, and no clone turns up only once. Sequencing input: peripheral blood mononuclear cells. Source of these receptors: a human donor with common variable immunodeficiency.

In regard to this clone: The read gets to within 3 residues of the CDR3 end, and the germline J gene fills in the rest. J is TRBJ2-5 and V is TRBV5-1; 9 bases are a match to TRBD1. V was clipped by 0 bases and J by 2 bases; unmatched bases: 5. This CDR3 spans 16 amino acids. Germline CDR1 reads SGHRS; CDR2 reads YFSETQ. The CDR3 DNA, read in part, is TGCGCCAGCAGCTTGGCCGGGGGACAGGGACAAGAGACC. This translates into CASSLAGGQGQET. The whole CDR3 protein reads CASSLAGGQGQETQYF.

Comment on this clone: The sequence runs out 3 residues before the end of the CDR3; the remainder is reconstructed from the germline J gene. J is TRBJ1-5 and V is TRBV19; the D gene is possibly TRBD1 (5 bases). This CDR3 is built from 14 residues. Germline V gene lookup returns CDR1 LNHDA and CDR2 SQIVND (reference sequence). V dropped 3 bases and J dropped 3 bases, with 9 bases sitting between them. The chain's CDR3 is CASSIETVNQPQHF. The sequenced part of the CDR3 DNA is TGTGCCAGTAGTATCGAGACAGTCAATCAGCCC.

This clone was detected ten times or more. The read ends 3 residues shy of where the CDR3 ends; the end is completed using the germline J gene. The V and J genes are TRBV29-1 and TRBJ2-2; 7 bases map to TRBD1. The trim removed 4 bases at V and 0 bases at J, leaving 8 bases unmatched. In germline, CDR1 is SQVTM, CDR2 ANQGSEA. The CDR3 runs to 16 residues. Here the CDR3 reads CSVVGNRGANTGELFF. The sequenced CDR3 bases are TGCAGCGTTGTAGGTAACAGGGGAGCGAACACCGGGGAG.

This clone has a handful of counts. Sequencing ends 3 residues short of the CDR3 end; the germline J gene provides the rest. The chain uses TRBV18 and TRBJ2-3, with 9 bases lining up with TRBD2. The trim removed 3 bases at V and 4 bases at J, leaving 5 bases unmatched. The CDR3 contains 15 residues. CDR1 KGHSH and CDR2 LQKENI come from the germline V gene. The CDR3 is CASSPIAGAPDTQYF. Partial CDR3 DNA: TGTGCCAGCTCACCTATAGCGGGAGCCCCAGATACG.

This clone was counted many times. The observed sequence ends 3 residues before the CDR3 terminus, with the missing tail filled in from the germline J gene. This chain uses TRBV5-6 with TRBJ1-6, with D possibly TRBD1 on 6 matching bases. The CDR3 is 14 amino acids. Germline values: CDR1 SGHDT, CDR2 YYEEEE. V lost 4 bases, J lost 4 bases, and 9 bases lay in between. The CDR3 spells CASSPGDYNSPLHF. CDR3 bases read: TGTGCCAGCAGCCCAGGGGATTATAATTCACCC.

This clone was picked up many times. The CDR3 end is not reached by the read, which stops 3 residues before it; the germline J gene fills it in. The chain recombines TRBV7-2 with TRBJ1-2; D ambiguous. Germline values: CDR1 SGHTA, CDR2 FQGNSA. The CDR3 runs 12 residues. The ends were cut back, 2 bases at V and 4 bases at J, with 5 bases in the middle. The part of the CDR3 DNA that was read is TGTGCCAGCAGCTTAACGCGCTATGGC. Amino acids: CASSLTRYG. The complete CDR3 reads CASSLTRYGYTF.

This clone was counted at least ten times. The sequenced fragment ends 3 residues before the CDR3 boundary, so the rest is inferred from the germline J gene. J is TRBJ1-5 and V is TRBV29-1; weak D call: TRBD1 (6 bases). Germline assignment: CDR1 SQVTM and CDR2 ANQGSEA. The CDR3 contains 14 residues. Trimming left V 7 bases short and J 1 base short, with 14 bases between. The CDR3 DNA, read in part, is TGCAGCGCCTCTTTGCAGGGGAGCAATCAGCCC. Translating gives CSASLQGSNQP. The full-length CDR3 reads as CSASLQGSNQPQHF.

This clone has ten or more counts. The sequenced fragment ends 3 residues before the CDR3 boundary, so the rest is inferred from the germline J gene. The chain combines TRBV5-1 with TRBJ1-6; D unresolved. The ends were cut back, 0 bases at V and 8 bases at J, with 12 bases in the middle. The V gene's germline CDR1 is SGHRS and CDR2 YFSETQ. The CDR3 contains 15 residues. The DNA read from the CDR3 is TGCGCCAGCAGCTTGGCAGGCACATGGGATTCACCC. It is translated as CASSLAGTWDSP. The whole CDR3 is CASSLAGTWDSPLHF.

Ten or more counts support this clone. CDR3 in amino acids: CASSQVKGFTEAFF. CDR3 DNA, as far as it was read: TGTGCCAGCAGCCAAGTTAAAGGTTTCACTGAA. The chain carries TRBV14 and TRBJ1-1; D is undetermined. The missing CDR3 end, 3 residues past where the read stops, is filled in from the germline J gene. Trimming took off 1 base at V and 4 bases at J, with 10 bases between the two ends. CDR3 length: 14 residues. CDR1 and CDR2 (germline): SGHDN, FVKESK.

This clone was picked up many times. The CDR3 end is not reached by the read, which stops 3 residues before it; the germline J gene fills it in. The chain joins TRBV7-9 to TRBJ2-7, with a weak D call TRBD2 (6 bases). This CDR3 spans 13 amino acids. Trimming pared 5 bases from V and 2 bases from J, leaving 10 bases between. Germline CDR1 and CDR2: SEHNR and FQNEAQ (reference sequence). The part of the CDR3 DNA that was read is TGTGCCAGCAGCGAGGAGGGCCCCTACGAG. Protein sequence: CASSEEGPYE. The whole CDR3 protein is CASSEEGPYEQYF.